Listed below are T cell receptor beta chains from one sample, sequenced in a study of T cell repertoires in cytomegalovirus infection. TCRdb passed the reads through MiXCR, listing each CDR3 protein once. This table has about 300,000 distinct CDR3 sequences, roughly a tenth appearing once. The specimen was PBMCs. These TCRs come from a human donor in good health (CMV status not recorded). Some clones in this sample may be carry-over from other donors' samples. The CDR3 runs from the conserved cysteine through the conserved F or W. A D gene is named only where the DNA matches it firmly. Expanded clones are given a class, and other clones once, few, many or no size at all.

>TRBJ2-1|NA|TRBV18|NA
CASSPPRSSNEQFF
TGTGCCAGCTCACCACCGAGGAGCAGCAATGAGCAGTTCTTC
>TRBJ1-1|NA|TRBV7-8|many
CASSSQGMNTEAFF
TGTGCCAGCAGCTCACAGGGAATGAACACTGAAGCTTTCTTT
>TRBJ1-3|NA|TRBV20-1|NA
CSARRSTAGNTIYF
TGCAGTGCGCGACGGTCGACGGCTGGAAACACCATATATTTT
>TRBJ2-5|TRBD2|TRBV20-1|many
CSARDRGASGIPQETQYF
TGCAGTGCTAGAGATCGCGGCGCTAGCGGTATTCCTCAAGAGACCCAGTACTTC
>TRBJ2-1|TRBD1|TRBV3-1|NA
CASSPEGQGYNEQFF
TGTGCCAGCAGCCCCGAGGGACAGGGGTACAATGAGCAGTTCTTC
>TRBJ2-5|NA|TRBV7-2|many
CASSLGTGETQYF
TGTGCCAGCAGCTTGGGGACGGGGGAGACCCAGTACTTC
>TRBJ2-5|NA|TRBV25-1|many
CASSEYGRDDGETQYF
TGTGCCAGCAGTGAATATGGACGCGACGATGGTGAGACCCAGTACTTC
>TRBJ2-1|TRBD1|TRBV2|many
CASRAQGHEQFF
TGTGCCAGCAGGGCACAGGGGCATGAGCAGTTCTTC
>TRBJ2-6|TRBD1|TRBV29-1|many
CSVATGGLSTGANVLTF
TGCAGCGTTGCAACAGGGGGGCTCTCTACTGGGGCCAACGTCCTGACTTTC
>TRBJ2-5|TRBD2|TRBV14|NA
CASSQISSGVETQYF
TGTGCCAGCAGCCAAATTTCAAGCGGGGTAGAGACCCAGTACTTC
>TRBJ2-2|TRBD2|TRBV10-3|few
CAISAGGANTGELFF
TGTGCCATCAGTGCTGGGGGGGCGAACACCGGGGAGCTGTTTTTT
>TRBJ1-5|NA|TRBV28|many
CASSFVVYIGNQPQHF
TGTGCCAGCAGTTTCGTGGTTTATATCGGCAATCAGCCCCAGCATTTT
>TRBJ1-1|NA|TRBV7-3|many
CASSLRGERGTEAFF
TGTGCCAGCAGCTTAAGAGGGGAAAGGGGGACTGAAGCTTTCTTT
>TRBJ2-3|TRBD2|TRBV29-1|many
CSVTYRTSGGDTQYF
TGCAGCGTAACCTATAGGACTAGCGGGGGTGATACGCAGTATTTT
>TRBJ2-1|NA|TRBV6-2/TRBV6-3|many
CASSYEFSSYNEQFF
TGTGCCAGCAGTTATGAATTTAGCTCCTACAATGAGCAGTTCTTC